This entry lists 17 T cell receptor beta chains sequenced from one sample in a study of T cells in Graves' hyperthyroidism and ophthalmopathy. Researchers amplified the TCR beta CDR3 regions from RNA transcripts. HTBI primers drove first-round RT-PCR of the TCR CDR3. TCRdb re-called the multiplex PCR reads with MiXCR, one entry per CDR3 protein. The table has approximately 400,000 distinct CDR3 sequences, approximately 14% seen once. The source material was blood. These receptors came from a woman under 30 with Graves' hyperthyroidism.

This clonotype was seen once. V gene TRBV18 combines with J gene TRBJ2-1, with D possibly being TRBD1 or TRBD2 (6 bases each). The CDR3 spans 16 residues. V lost 0 bases to trimming and J lost 10 bases, with 19 bases between them. CDR1 and CDR2 (germline): KGHSH, LQKENI. The CDR3 DNA sequence: TGTGCCAGCTCACCACCGGCCCGGGGGCAAGGGGGAGAGCAGTTCTTC. It is translated as CASSPPARGQGGEQFF.

In its sample, this clonotype was seen many times. The V and J genes are TRBV20-1 and TRBJ2-1; 11 bases align to TRBD2. V trimming: 2 bases; J trimming: 8 bases; junction bases outside the gene matches: 11. CDR3 length equals 16 residues. Germline lookup yields CDR1 DFQATT and CDR2 SNEGSKA (reference sequence). For the CDR3, the DNA is TGCAGTGCTAGATGGTTAGGTAGCGGGAGGGCCGATGAGCAGTTCTTC. It encodes CSARWLGSGRADEQFF.

As concerns this clonotype: A much larger clone differs from this one at a single base, so this may be a read error. CDR3 residues: CASGYRQALATETQYF. For the CDR3, the DNA is TGTGCCAGCGGCTACCGACAGGCACTTGCAACGGAGACCCAGTACTTC. The chain uses TRBV5-5 and TRBJ2-5; tentatively, D is TRBD1 (6 bases). Per the germline V gene, CDR1 is SGHKS and CDR2 is YYEKEE (reference sequence). The ends were cut back, 7 bases at V and 5 bases at J, with 24 bases in the middle. The CDR3 is 16 amino acids.

This clonotype was observed many times. The gene calls are TRBV7-6 and TRBJ2-1; D ambiguous. The germline gives CDR1 SGHVS, CDR2 FNYEAQ. V lost 1 base and J 5 bases, leaving 12 bases between the germline ends. The CDR3 sequence is 15 residues long. In DNA, the CDR3 is TGTGCCAGCAGCTTAGATGTGAGTTATAACAATGAGCAGTTCTTC. Amino acid sequence: CASSLDVSYNNEQFF.

This chain joins TRBV5-6 and TRBJ2-5; 11 bases agree with TRBD2. Germline assignment: CDR1 SGHDT and CDR2 YYEEEE. The CDR3 is made up of 14 amino acids. Germline trimming cut 7 bases from V and 5 bases from J; bases unmatched to any gene: 7. As DNA, the CDR3 is TGTGCCAGCTGTGTAGCGGGGGGGCGGGAGACCCAGTACTTC. This encodes CASCVAGGRETQYF.

Notes on this clonotype: One end of the junction fails to match germline, which may point to a read error. The chain carries TRBV7-7 and TRBJ1-2; possibly TRBD1 for D (5 bases). CDR1 SSHAT and CDR2 FNYEAQ come from the germline V gene (reference sequence). The CDR3 covers 14 residues. The CDR3 sequence: CASSLSHRQYGYTF. The CDR3 DNA reads TGTGCTAGCAGCTTATCTCACAGACAGTATGGCTACACCTTC.

Many counts were recorded for this clonotype. The chain joins TRBV7-2 to TRBJ2-1; 10 bases line up with TRBD1. The CDR3 sequence is 16 residues long. V gave up 5 bases and J gave up 6 bases; unmatched junction bases: 10. Per germline, CDR1 SGHTA and CDR2 FQGNSA. This CDR3 is CASSNRQGAAFNEQFF. The CDR3 nucleotides are TGTGCCAGCAGCAACCGACAGGGGGCGGCCTTCAATGAGCAGTTCTTC.

The chain carries TRBV18 and TRBJ1-1, with D unclear. CDR1 is KGHSH, CDR2 LQKENI, per germline. The CDR3 covers 15 residues. The germline V and J ends were trimmed by 3 bases and 1 base, with 12 bases remaining between them. As DNA, the CDR3 is TGTGCCAGCTCACCTCCCCTTGACCGGAACACTGAAGCTTTCTTT. As protein: CASSPPLDRNTEAFF.

This clonotype came up a few times. The J gene is TRBJ1-2, the V gene TRBV28; TRBD1 is a possible D gene (5 bases). The CDR3 is made up of 14 amino acids. CDR1 is MDHEN and CDR2 is SYDVKM in the germline V gene. V was pared by 1 base and J by 7 bases, with 13 bases between. CDR3 sequence reads: CASSLYGGTGGYTF. CDR3 DNA sequence: TGTGCCAGCAGTTTATACGGAGGGACGGGTGGCTACACCTTC.

This clonotype was seen at least ten times. The junction departs from the called germline gene at one end, perhaps through a read error. CDR3 amino acids: CASSLGQNQPQHF. The CDR3 DNA sequence: TGCGCCAGCAGTTTGGGGCAGAATCAGCCCCAGCATTTT. The chain carries TRBV5-1 and TRBJ1-5; D possibly corresponds to TRBD1 (5 bases). From germline, CDR1 is SGHRS and CDR2 YFSETQ. CDR3 length equals 13 residues. The full variable domain, with the rest looked up from reference TRBV5-1 and TRBJ1-5, is KAGVTQTPRYLIKTRGQQVTLSCSPISGHRSVSWYQQTPGQGLQFLFEYFSETQRNKGNFPGRFSGRQFSNSRSEMNVSTLELGDSALYLCASSLGQNQPQHFGDGTRLSIL.

This chain links TRBV6-1 with TRBJ2-7, with D unresolved. Looked up from germline, CDR1 is MNHNS and CDR2 is SASEGT. This CDR3 contains 14 residues. Between the trimmed V and J ends, which lost 7 bases and 2 bases, there was a span of 15 bases. The CDR3 reads CASTWVGSPYEQYF. The CDR3 DNA sequence: TGTGCCAGCACATGGGTGGGCAGCCCCTACGAGCAGTACTTC.

This clonotype occurred a few times. As DNA, the CDR3 is TGTGCCAGTAGTATGGGGCTGGATCCCAGGGCTTTCTTT. This codes for CASSMGLDPRAFF. The rearrangement joins TRBV19 to TRBJ1-1; D might be TRBD1 (5 bases). The CDR3 has 13 amino acids. V dropped 3 bases and J dropped 11 bases, with 16 bases sitting between them. The germline V gene has CDR1 LNHDA and CDR2 SQIVND (reference sequence).

This clonotype showed up just once. The rearrangement links TRBV14 to TRBJ1-5; 11 positions match TRBD1. V was clipped by 5 bases and J by 3 bases; unmatched bases: 6. CDR1 is SGHDN, CDR2 FVKESK, per germline. The CDR3 extends over 16 amino acids. For the CDR3, the DNA is TGTGCCAGCAGCGCAAGGGGACAGGGGGTCAATCAGCCCCAGCATTTT. It is translated as CASSARGQGVNQPQHF. The full variable domain, with the rest looked up from reference TRBV14 and TRBJ1-5, is EAGVTQFPSHSVIEKGQTVTLRCDPISGHDNLYWYRRVMGKEIKFLLHFVKESKQDESGMPNNRFLAERTGGTYSTLKVQPAELEDSGVYFCASSARGQGVNQPQHFGDGTRLSIL.

This clonotype was seen repeatedly, ten times or more. Written as DNA, the CDR3 is TGTGCCAGCAGCTTAGTGACAGGGTGGGACACTGAAGCTTTCTTT. Translated, it gives CASSLVTGWDTEAFF. The V call is TRBV11-2, the J call TRBJ1-1, with 7 bases aligning to TRBD1. After removal of 1 base from V and 3 bases from J, the junction contained 5 bases not matched to a gene. Per germline, CDR1 SGHAT and CDR2 FQNNGV. The CDR3 runs 15 residues.

This clonotype has a count of ten or more. V is TRBV28 and J is TRBJ2-7; the match to TRBD2 covers 10 bases. V trimming: 0 bases; J trimming: 4 bases; junction bases outside the gene matches: 3. CDR1 is MDHEN, CDR2 SYDVKM, per germline. CDR3 length: 15 residues. The CDR3 sequence: CASSLWASGSYEQYF. The CDR3 DNA reads as TGTGCCAGCAGTTTATGGGCTAGCGGGAGTTACGAGCAGTACTTC.

Ten or more counts support this clonotype. CDR3 sequence (DNA): TGTGCCAGCAGTTTGTGGGACAGTTATTCTGGAAACACCATATATTTT. It yields the protein CASSLWDSYSGNTIYF. The chain employs TRBV28 and TRBJ1-3, with 7 bases aligning to TRBD1. Unmatched junction bases numbered 6, after V lost 3 bases and J lost 1 base. Per the germline V gene, CDR1 is MDHEN and CDR2 is SYDVKM. This CDR3 has 16 residues.

This clonotype was seen repeatedly, ten times or more. The rearrangement links TRBV20-1 to TRBJ1-5; D unresolved. The CDR3 runs 13 residues. Germline CDR1 reads DFQATT; CDR2 reads SNEGSKA (reference sequence). V was trimmed by 7 bases and J by 2 bases, leaving 12 bases between them. The CDR3 is CSVLDRGNQPQHF. CDR3 bases: TGCAGTGTACTAGACCGGGGCAATCAGCCCCAGCATTTT.